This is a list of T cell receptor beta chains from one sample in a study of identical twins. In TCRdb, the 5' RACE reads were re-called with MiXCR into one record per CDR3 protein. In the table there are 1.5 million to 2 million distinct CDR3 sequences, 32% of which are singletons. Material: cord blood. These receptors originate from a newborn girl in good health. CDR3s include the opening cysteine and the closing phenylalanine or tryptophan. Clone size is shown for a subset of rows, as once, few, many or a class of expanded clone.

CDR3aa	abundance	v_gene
CASTVALSGTPSSYNEQFF	few	TRBV12-3/TRBV12-4
CASSQAQGTGRRRYEQYF	.	TRBV3-1
CSARVLAGADTQYF	.	TRBV20-1
CSAMGSDNYGYTF	.	TRBV20-1
CSPQRFADTQYF	few	TRBV20-1
CASSPGRVTNYGYTF	.	TRBV4-2
CASSLLGTGSDTQYF	.	TRBV27
CASSFGIAGETQYF	.	TRBV7-2
CASNVARPSTQYF	.	TRBV21-1
CSATGQGGSYNSPLHF	.	TRBV20-1
CASSQPIRQRTDTQYF	.	TRBV4-1
CASSARRLAGQETQYF	.	TRBV5-1
CSAREPSQETQYF	many	TRBV20-1
CSAGRSGAGETQYF	.	TRBV29-1
CASSVPPMTGRVGYTF	many	TRBV10-1
CSARELGQGADQPQHF	.	TRBV20-1
CASSLRATGSSTDTQYF	few	TRBV27
CASSPGLRGDTQYF	many	TRBV4-2
CANSLGALAGPTDTQYF	.	TRBV11-2
CASKGTGGNQPQHF	.	TRBV27